The clone carrying this T cell receptor beta chain was seen a handful of times. The CDR3 runs 14 residues. The germline CDR1 and CDR2 sequences are SNHLY and FYNNEI. V trimming: 4 bases; J trimming: 3 bases; junction bases outside the gene matches: 3. Primers: 60 Vbeta forward and 13 Jbeta reverse. The table came from immunoSEQ multiplex PCR; TCRdb's copy has only in-frame clones and leaves some out. Among some 150,000 clones listed, less than 85% were seen once. This sample was taken from a study of cytomegalovirus exposure and HLA in healthy donors. The specimen was PBMCs. This clonotype originated in a middle-aged man in good health and CMV-seronegative. This chain uses TRBV2 with TRBJ1-5; TRBD1 matches at 7 bases. Written as DNA, the CDR3 is TGTGCCAGCAGTGGGACAGGCCCCAATCAGCCCCAGCATTTT. It yields the protein CASSGTGPNQPQHF.